This TCR beta chain was recovered during a study of multiple sclerosis patients with progressive multifocal leukoencephalopathy. Whole-study findings and limits: PML-onset expanded TRB clones were detectable before and during natalizumab therapy. Most PML patients had lower entropy, suggesting less diverse TRB repertoires.

Time point: five to six months of natalizumab therapy. This clone showed up just a few times. As yet, its antigen is unknown. V dropped 3 bases and J dropped 2 bases, with 26 bases sitting between them. Germline values: CDR1 SGHTS, CDR2 YDEGEE. This CDR3 comprises 19 residues. Every PCR reaction included synthetic inline CDR3 controls for all V-J pairings. Here immunoSEQ multiplex PCR was the method, and the copy in TCRdb shows in-frame clones only, minus some. This sample yields tens of thousands of clones, of which under 90% are seen a single time; 1.5% belongs to the top ten. This chain uses TRBV5-8 with TRBJ1-1; D remains unclear. The clonotype was recovered from a human donor with multiple sclerosis. The material was PBMCs, obtained from a patient treated with natalizumab. DNA of the CDR3: TGTGCCAGCAGCTCTATCTTCACGACGACTCACGCTAGAAACACTGAAGCTTTCTTT. This translates into CASSSIFTTTHARNTEAFF.